This T cell receptor beta chain stems from a study of radiotherapy plus CTLA-4 blockade in lung cancer. At the level of the study: Patients showed objective responses in 15% to 20% of cases, and disease control was achieved by over 25%. General study points: Radiotherapy plus ipilimumab was followed by expansion in blood of tumor-derived TCR clones. Dynamics of early blood T cell clones, together with interferon-beta, were reportedly the best predictors of response.

Libraries were prepared by immunoSEQ multiplex PCR; TCRdb keeps only in-frame clonotypes and omits some of them. The data hold some 64,000 clones, with about 72% observed a single time. This clone has just a few counts. The antigen is unknown. This specimen consisted of peripheral blood, obtained from a patient treated with radiotherapy plus ipilimumab. This TCR derives from a human donor with non-small cell lung cancer whose response to radiotherapy plus ipilimumab could not be evaluated. Some clones in this sample may be carry-over from other donors' samples.

CDR3 protein: CASSLSGTSGETQYF. The CDR3 nucleotides are TGTGCCAGCAGCTTAAGTGGGACTAGCGGGGAGACCCAGTACTTC. The chain combines TRBV7-3 with TRBJ2-5, with 12 positions matching TRBD2. There are 15 residues in the CDR3. The V segment lost 1 base and the J segment 5 bases; nucleotides outside the gene matches: 2. CDR1 and CDR2 (germline): SGHTA, FQGTGA.